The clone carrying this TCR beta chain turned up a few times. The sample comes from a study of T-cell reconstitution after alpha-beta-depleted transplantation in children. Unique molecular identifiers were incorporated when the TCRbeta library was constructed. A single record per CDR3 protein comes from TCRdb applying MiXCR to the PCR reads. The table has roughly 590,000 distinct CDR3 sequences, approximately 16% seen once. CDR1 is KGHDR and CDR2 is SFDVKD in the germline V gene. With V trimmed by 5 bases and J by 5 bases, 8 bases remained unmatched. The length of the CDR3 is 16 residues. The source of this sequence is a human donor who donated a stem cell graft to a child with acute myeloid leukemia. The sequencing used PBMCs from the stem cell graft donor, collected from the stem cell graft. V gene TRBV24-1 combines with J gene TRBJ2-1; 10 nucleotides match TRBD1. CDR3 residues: CATSGAGTGENNEQFF. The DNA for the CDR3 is TGTGCCACCAGTGGCGCCGGGACAGGGGAAAACAATGAGCAGTTCTTC.